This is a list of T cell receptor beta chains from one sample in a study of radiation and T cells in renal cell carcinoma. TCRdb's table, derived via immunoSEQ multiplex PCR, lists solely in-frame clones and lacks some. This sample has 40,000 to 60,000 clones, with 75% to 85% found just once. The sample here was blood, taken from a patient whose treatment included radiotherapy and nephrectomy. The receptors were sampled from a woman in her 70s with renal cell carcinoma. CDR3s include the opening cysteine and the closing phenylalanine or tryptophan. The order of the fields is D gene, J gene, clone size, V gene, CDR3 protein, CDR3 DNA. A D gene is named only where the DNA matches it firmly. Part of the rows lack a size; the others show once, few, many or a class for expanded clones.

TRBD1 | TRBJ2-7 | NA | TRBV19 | CASSIPGQGRYEQYF | TGTGCCAGTAGTATACCCGGACAGGGGAGGTACGAGCAGTACTTC
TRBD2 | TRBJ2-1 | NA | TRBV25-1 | CASSHGGGVGQFF | TGTGCCAGCAGTCACGGGGGGGGCGTAGGGCAGTTCTTC
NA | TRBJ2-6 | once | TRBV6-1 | CASSVRGRTSGANVLTF | TGTGCCAGCAGTGTCAGGGGCAGGACCTCTGGGGCCAACGTCCTGACTTTC
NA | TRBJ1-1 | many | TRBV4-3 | CASSQKANTEAFF | TGCGCCAGCAGCCAAAAAGCGAACACTGAAGCTTTCTTT
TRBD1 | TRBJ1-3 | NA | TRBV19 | CASRRQGSGNTIYF | TGTGCCAGTAGACGACAGGGGAGTGGAAACACCATATATTTT
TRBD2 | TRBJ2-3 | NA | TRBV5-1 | CASSSGTSGADTQYF | TGCGCCAGCAGCTCGGGGACTAGCGGGGCAGATACGCAGTATTTT
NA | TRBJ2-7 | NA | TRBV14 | CASSQLAGEQYF | TGTGCCAGCAGCCAACTAGCTGGAGAGCAGTACTTC
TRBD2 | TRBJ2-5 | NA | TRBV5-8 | CASSGELAARSETQYF | TGTGCCAGCAGCGGAGAGCTAGCGGCTAGGTCGGAGACCCAGTACTTC
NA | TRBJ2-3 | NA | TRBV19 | CASTASGRGTDTQYF | TGTGCCAGTACCGCCTCCGGCCGGGGGACAGATACGCAGTATTTT
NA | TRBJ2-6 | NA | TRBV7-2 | CASSSYLAGANVLTF | TGTGCCAGCAGCTCCTACCTCGCCGGGGCCAACGTCCTGACTTTC
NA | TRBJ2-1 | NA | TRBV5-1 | CASSLVEANEQFF | TGCGCCAGCAGCTTGGTAGAAGCAAATGAGCAGTTCTTC
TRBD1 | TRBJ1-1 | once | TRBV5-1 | CASSYGTGGSEAFF | TGCGCCAGCAGCTACGGGACAGGGGGCTCTGAAGCTTTCTTT
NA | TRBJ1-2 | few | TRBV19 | CASKDGLGARGYTF | TGTGCCAGTAAGGATGGTTTGGGGGCGCGAGGCTACACCTTC
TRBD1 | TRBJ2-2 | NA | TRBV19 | CASSRTGGDTGELFF | TGTGCCAGTAGTCGGACAGGGGGGGACACCGGGGAGCTGTTTTTT
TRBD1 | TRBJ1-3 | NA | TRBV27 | CASSLYRGGNTIYF | TGTGCCAGCAGTTTATACAGGGGAGGAAACACCATATATTTT
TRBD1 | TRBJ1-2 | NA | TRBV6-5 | CASSSTGTGDGYTF | TGTGCCAGCAGTTCCACTGGGACAGGGGATGGCTACACCTTC
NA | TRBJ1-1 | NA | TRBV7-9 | CASSLGAGGGNTEAFF | TGTGCCAGCAGCTTAGGGGCAGGCGGAGGGAACACTGAAGCTTTCTTT
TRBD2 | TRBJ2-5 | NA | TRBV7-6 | CASSTEREDFLAQYF | TGTGCCAGCAGCACAGAGCGGGAGGACTTCTTGGCCCAGTACTTC
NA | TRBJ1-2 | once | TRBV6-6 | CASSLTSRPRIEGYTF | TGTGCCAGCAGTCTTACCAGCCGTCCGCGTATCGAAGGCTACACCTTC
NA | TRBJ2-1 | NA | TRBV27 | CASSLKQSRTGPFRNEQFF | TGTGCCAGCAGTTTAAAACAGAGTCGGACGGGGCCTTTTAGAAATGAGCAGTTCTTC
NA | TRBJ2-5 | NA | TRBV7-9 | CASSLVSGLAETQYF | TGTGCCAGCAGCTTAGTTTCAGGGTTGGCGGAGACCCAGTACTTC
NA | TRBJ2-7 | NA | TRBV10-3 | CAISGISEGSSYEQYF | TGTGCCATCAGTGGGATAAGCGAGGGGAGCTCCTACGAGCAGTACTTC
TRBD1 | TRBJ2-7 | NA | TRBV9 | CASTQRGEDRVSYEQYF | TGTGCCAGCACCCAGAGGGGAGAGGACAGGGTATCCTACGAGCAGTACTTC
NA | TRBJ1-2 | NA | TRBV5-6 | CASSFRRLLNYGYTF | TGTGCCAGCAGCTTCCGCAGGCTCCTAAACTATGGCTACACCTTC
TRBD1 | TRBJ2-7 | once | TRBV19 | CASSIRRGHEQYF | TGTGCCAGTAGTATCCGCAGGGGGCACGAGCAGTACTTC
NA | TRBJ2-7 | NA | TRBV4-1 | CASSQLQEAYEQYF | TGCGCCAGCAGCCAACTACAGGAAGCCTACGAGCAGTACTTC
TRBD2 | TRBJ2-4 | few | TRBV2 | CASSQGLAGQSIQYF | TGTGCCAGCAGTCAGGGACTAGCGGGACAGAGCATTCAGTACTTC
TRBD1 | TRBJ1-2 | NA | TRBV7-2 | CASSLPTGDGYTF | TGTGCCAGCAGCTTACCGACAGGGGATGGCTACACCTTC
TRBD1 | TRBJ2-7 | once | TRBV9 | CASSVEGTGDEQYF | TGTGCCAGCAGCGTAGAAGGGACAGGGGACGAGCAGTACTTC
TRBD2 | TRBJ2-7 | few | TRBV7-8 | CASSSGTTRQYF | TGTGCCAGCAGCTCCGGGACTACTAGGCAGTACTTC
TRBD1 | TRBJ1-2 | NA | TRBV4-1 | CASSPTRIGTATLFTNGYTF | TGCGCCAGCAGCCCGACTCGAATCGGGACAGCGACCCTCTTCACCAATGGCTACACCTTC
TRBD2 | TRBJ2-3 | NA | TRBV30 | CAWSVGRADTQYF | TGTGCCTGGAGTGTCGGGAGGGCAGATACGCAGTATTTT
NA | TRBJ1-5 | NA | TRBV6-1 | CASTGTPEQPQHF | TGTGCCAGCACCGGGACACCCGAGCAGCCCCAGCATTTT
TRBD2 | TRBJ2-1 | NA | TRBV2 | CASNAQRGVFYNEQFF | TGTGCCAGCAACGCCCAACGGGGGGTATTCTACAATGAGCAGTTCTTC
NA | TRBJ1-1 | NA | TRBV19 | CASSIVARGTTEAFF | TGTGCCAGTAGTATAGTTGCCAGGGGAACCACCGAAGCTTTCTTT
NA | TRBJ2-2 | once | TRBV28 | CASTVSGTGELFF | TGTGCCAGCACCGTTTCTGGCACCGGGGAGCTGTTTTTT
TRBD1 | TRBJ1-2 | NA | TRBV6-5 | CASSSPGTAYGYTF | TGTGCCAGCAGTTCGCCCGGGACAGCCTATGGCTACACCTTC
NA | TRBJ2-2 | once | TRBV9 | CASSVGGANTGELFF | TGTGCCAGCAGCGTTGGAGGGGCCAACACCGGGGAGCTGTTTTTT
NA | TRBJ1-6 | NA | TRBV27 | CASRNEVRSYNSPLHF | TGTGCCAGCAGGAACGAGGTGCGCTCCTATAATTCACCCCTCCACTTT
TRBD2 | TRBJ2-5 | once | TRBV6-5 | CASSSQGGFPETQYF | TGTGCCAGCAGTTCTCAGGGAGGGTTTCCGGAGACCCAGTACTTC
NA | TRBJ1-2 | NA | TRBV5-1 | CASSVGTDYGYTF | TGCGCCAGCAGCGTCGGGACGGACTATGGCTACACCTTC
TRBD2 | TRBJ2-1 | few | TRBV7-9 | CASSSSTSGGNNEQFF | TGTGCCAGCAGTTCCTCGACTAGCGGGGGAAACAATGAGCAGTTCTTC